These 9 T cell receptor beta chains share one sample of origin, sequenced in a study of identical twins. TCRdb passed the 5' RACE reads through MiXCR, listing each CDR3 protein once. The sample carries a few hundred thousand distinct CDR3 sequences, more than 20% recorded once. These data also featured in a second study, about T cells expressing NK-cell markers.

Sequencing was done on a sample of CD4+ T cells sorted from blood. These receptor sequences come from a woman in her late teens or twenties in good health.

CDR3 nucleotides: TGTGCCAGCAGTGCCGGGACTAGCGGGACCTCAGATACGCAGTATTTT. Protein: CASSAGTSGTSDTQYF. V gene TRBV2 combines with J gene TRBJ2-3, with 13 positions matching TRBD2. V lost 4 bases and J lost 4; bases outside the gene matches: 5. Germline CDR1 reads SNHLY; CDR2 reads FYNNEI. This CDR3 spans 16 amino acids.

This clonotype occurred a few times. V is TRBV5-1 and J is TRBJ1-1, with D possibly being TRBD1 (5 bases). CDR3 length: 15 amino acids. Trimming stripped 4 bases from V and 5 bases from J, with 18 bases between. CDR1 is SGHRS, CDR2 YFSETQ, per germline. CDR3 amino acids: CASSPEGFGLTEAFF. The CDR3 nucleotides read TGCGCCAGCAGCCCCGAGGGGTTCGGGTTGACTGAAGCTTTCTTT. Complete variable domain (other parts from reference TRBV5-1 and TRBJ1-1): KAGVTQTPRYLIKTRGQQVTLSCSPISGHRSVSWYQQTPGQGLQFLFEYFSETQRNKGNFPGRFSGRQFSNSRSEMNVSTLELGDSALYLCASSPEGFGLTEAFFGQGTRLTVV.

This clonotype was picked up a small number of times. The J gene is TRBJ1-2, the V gene TRBV29-1; 7 bases are shared with TRBD1. The CDR3 length is 12 residues. V gave up 7 bases and J gave up 7 bases; unmatched junction bases: 9. Germline values: CDR1 SQVTM, CDR2 ANQGSEA. The CDR3 DNA reads TGCAGCGGGGGACAGCGCGTCGGTGGCTACACCTTC. The encoded protein is CSGGQRVGGYTF.

This clonotype was detected only a few times. The chain recombines TRBV6-2 or TRBV6-3 with TRBJ1-5, with D uncertain. CDR1 and CDR2 from the germline V gene are MNHEY and SVGEGT. With 6 bases removed from V and 6 bases from J, the gap between germline ends came to 15 bases. The CDR3 has 14 residues. CDR3 residues: CASRIPILGQPQHF. CDR3 sequence (DNA): TGTGCCAGCAGAATCCCTATTTTAGGTCAGCCCCAGCATTTT.

The V gene is TRBV10-3, the J gene TRBJ2-7; D call uncertain. Germline-derived CDR1 and CDR2 are ENHRY and SYGVKD. Trimming pared 6 bases from V and 4 bases from J, leaving 13 bases between. There are 13 residues in the CDR3. CDR3 DNA: TGTGCCATCAGGCCCGCCGAGCAATACGAGCAGTACTTC. Translated: CAIRPAEQYEQYF.

The J gene is TRBJ1-2, the V gene TRBV5-1, with D uncertain. Trimming cost V 4 bases and J 2 bases, with 12 bases left between them. CDR1 and CDR2 from the germline V gene are SGHRS and YFSETQ. This CDR3 region has 14 residues. CDR3 sequence: CASSPAEGNYGYTF. As DNA, the CDR3 is TGCGCCAGCAGCCCCGCAGAAGGGAACTATGGCTACACCTTC.

In this sample, this clonotype turned up a few times. The chain joins TRBV6-1 to TRBJ1-1; possibly TRBD1 for D (5 bases). The V gene's germline CDR1 is MNHNS and CDR2 SASEGT. V was pared by 8 bases and J by 0 bases, with 16 bases between. The length of the CDR3 is 15 residues. The chain's CDR3 is CASYRQPFMNTEAFF. The CDR3 DNA reads as TGTGCCAGCTACCGACAGCCTTTCATGAACACTGAAGCTTTCTTT.

The gene calls are TRBV20-1 and TRBJ2-3, with 13 bases matching TRBD2. The CDR3 extends over 17 amino acids. V was pared by 4 bases and J by 2 bases, with 9 bases of the junction left unmatched. The germline gives CDR1 DFQATT, CDR2 SNEGSKA (reference sequence). The chain's CDR3 is CSAIETGLAGYTDTQYF. In DNA, the CDR3 is TGCAGTGCTATCGAAACGGGACTAGCGGGGTACACAGATACGCAGTATTTT.

The chain couples TRBV7-9 to TRBJ2-1; D is perhaps TRBD1 or TRBD2 (5 bases each). CDR1 SEHNR and CDR2 FQNEAQ come from the germline V gene (reference sequence). The CDR3 runs to 16 residues. Trimming removed 8 bases at V and 6 bases at J, with 23 bases between. Written as DNA, the CDR3 is TGTGCCAGCGGGCGGTTCGGGGCGCGGCTATCCAATGAGCAGTTCTTC. This translates into CASGRFGARLSNEQFF.